The 21 T cell receptor beta chains below come from one sample, sequenced in a study of blood T cell repertoires in COVID-19. The table came from immunoSEQ multiplex PCR; TCRdb's copy has only in-frame clones and leaves some out. The table records about 170,000 clones, roughly 84% of them present only once. Sequenced: peripheral blood. These receptors were taken from a man between 18 and 35 years old with active or convalescent COVID-19.

The chain combines TRBV20-1 with TRBJ2-7; TRBD1 aligns across 10 bases. V lost 3 bases to trimming and J lost 1 base; unmatched junction nucleotides: 3. Looked up from germline, CDR1 is DFQATT and CDR2 is SNEGSKA (reference sequence). The CDR3 covers 14 residues. The chain's CDR3 is CSASGTGVSYEQYF. Written as DNA, the CDR3 is TGCAGTGCTAGTGGGACAGGGGTTTCCTACGAGCAGTACTTC.

The count of this clone is one. The J gene is TRBJ1-1, the V gene TRBV3-1 (or the pseudogene TRBV3-2), with D possibly being TRBD1 (5 bases). The V gene lost 4 bases and the J gene lost 3 bases, with 15 bases spanning the gap. The CDR3 is 15 amino acids. Germline lookup yields CDR1 LGHDT and CDR2 YNNKEL (reference sequence). The CDR3 loop is CASSLGGGGHTEAFF. The CDR3, as DNA: TGTGCCAGCAGCCTCGGGGGGGGTGGGCACACTGAAGCTTTCTTT.

This chain uses TRBV7-6 with TRBJ2-7, with TRBD2 matching 9 bases. The CDR3 extends over 17 amino acids. Germline trimming cut 5 bases from V and 6 bases from J; bases unmatched to any gene: 17. Germline V gives CDR1 SGHVS, CDR2 FNYEAQ. The CDR3 region is CASSPLRTPSGVGEQYF. The DNA of the CDR3 is TGTGCCAGCAGCCCGCTCCGGACACCTAGCGGGGTAGGCGAGCAGTACTTC.

J is TRBJ1-1 and V is TRBV7-9, with a weak D call TRBD1 (5 bases). The CDR3 loop spans 16 amino acids. Germline-derived CDR1 and CDR2 are SEHNR and FQNEAQ (reference sequence). V was shortened by 5 bases and J by 2 bases, with 18 bases between the two germline ends. The CDR3 DNA is TGTGCCAGCAGCCCCCCCGGGGAGGGACGAAACACTGAAGCTTTCTTT. It is translated as CASSPPGEGRNTEAFF.

The V call is TRBV10-3, the J call TRBJ2-4, with D possibly TRBD1 on 6 matching bases. Germline assignment: CDR1 ENHRY and CDR2 SYGVKD. Deletions cut 5 bases from V and 5 bases from J, with 16 bases between. The CDR3 has 15 residues. The CDR3 DNA sequence: TGTGCCATCAGTAACACAGGGAGCTTTGAAAACATTCAGTACTTC. Translation gives CAISNTGSFENIQYF.

The chain combines TRBV7-2 with TRBJ1-5; 10 nucleotides align to TRBD1. The germline V gene encodes CDR1 SGHTA and CDR2 FQGNSA. V dropped 1 base and J dropped 7; count of bases not matched to a gene: 10. The CDR3 is 17 amino acids. In DNA form, the CDR3 reads TGTGCCAGCAGCTTAGGAAGCGTAGGGACAGGGGTACAGCCCCAGCATTTT. It yields the protein CASSLGSVGTGVQPQHF.

The sample holds a few counts of this clone. The chain has TRBV11-2 and TRBJ1-6, with 11 bases fitting TRBD1. Germline values: CDR1 SGHAT, CDR2 FQNNGV. V shed 5 bases and J 8 bases; nucleotides not matched to a gene: 2. The CDR3 covers 14 residues. CDR3 residues: CASSRTGGDSPLHF. Written as DNA, the CDR3 is TGTGCCAGCAGCCGGACAGGGGGCGATTCACCCCTCCACTTT.

The V call is TRBV24-1, the J call TRBJ2-1; no clear D. Per germline, CDR1 KGHDR and CDR2 SFDVKD. Trimming took off 3 bases at V and 7 bases at J, with 12 bases between the two ends. The CDR3 consists of 14 residues. CDR3 in amino acids: CATSDPQQVNEQFF. DNA of the CDR3: TGTGCCACCAGTGATCCCCAACAAGTAAATGAGCAGTTCTTC.

This CDR3 reads CASSPVGEAFF. The CDR3 nucleotides read TGTGCCAGCAGCCCAGTGGGCGAAGCTTTCTTT. The chain combines TRBV7-6 with TRBJ1-1, with D hard to call. The CDR3 runs 11 residues. V lost 5 bases, J lost 8 bases, and 9 bases lay in between. Germline CDR1 reads SGHVS; CDR2 reads FNYEAQ.

This rearrangement joins TRBV7-5 to TRBJ2-5; no check of the table's D call, TRBD2, against the DNA was made. TRBV7-5 is termed a pseudogene. The CDR3 has 12 amino acids. DNA of the CDR3: TGTGCCAGAAGCTTAAGCCGTGAGACCCAGTACTTC. This encodes CARSLSRETQYF.

V is TRBV6-5 and J is TRBJ2-3; 7 nucleotides align to TRBD1. The CDR3 sequence is 15 residues long. Germline-derived CDR1 and CDR2 are MNHEY and SVGAGI. Losses at the gene ends were 2 bases for V and 2 bases for J; bases not matched to a gene: 4. The CDR3 DNA sequence: TGTGCCAGCAGTTACAAGACAGGGATCACAGATACGCAGTATTTT. Translation: CASSYKTGITDTQYF.

CDR3 residues: CASSPSAAGDRGYTF. CDR3 DNA: TGTGCCAGCTCACCATCGGCGGCAGGGGATCGTGGCTACACCTTC. The V call is TRBV18, the J call TRBJ1-2; weak D call: TRBD1 (6 bases). V was shortened by 2 bases and J by 7 bases, with 17 bases between the two germline ends. The CDR3 is 15 residues long. CDR1 and CDR2 (germline): KGHSH, LQKENI.

The rearrangement links TRBV11-2 to TRBJ1-2, with 8 positions matching TRBD1. The trim removed 1 base at V and 7 bases at J, leaving 5 bases unmatched. Germline loops: CDR1 SGHAT, CDR2 FQNNGV. This CDR3 has 14 amino acids. For the CDR3, the DNA is TGTGCCAGCAGCTTAGGTCGACAGGGGTTTGGCTACACCTTC. It yields the protein CASSLGRQGFGYTF.

The CDR3 reads CASSEGINTEAFF. The CDR3 nucleotides are TGTGCCAGCAGTGAAGGTATAAACACTGAAGCTTTCTTT. The chain has TRBV2 and TRBJ1-1; D ambiguous. V dropped 1 base and J dropped 2 bases, with 5 bases sitting between them. The CDR3 is made up of 13 amino acids. Germline CDR1 and CDR2: SNHLY and FYNNEI.

The chain combines TRBV7-6 with TRBJ1-4; 8 bases align to TRBD1. The CDR3 covers 16 residues. With V trimmed by 2 bases and J by 4 bases, 6 bases remained unmatched. Germline-derived CDR1 and CDR2 are SGHVS and FNYEAQ. The CDR3 nucleotides are TGTGCCAGCAGCTTACAGACAGGGGTCCTTAATGAAAAACTGTTTTTT. Protein sequence: CASSLQTGVLNEKLFF.

The rearrangement uses TRBV11-2 and TRBJ1-2; unclear D gene. The ends were cut back, 4 bases at V and 4 bases at J, with 10 bases in the middle. CDR1 is SGHAT, CDR2 FQNNGV, per germline. The CDR3 is made up of 13 amino acids. CDR3 in DNA: TGTGCCAGCAGCTCCTTAGTTCCCTATGGCTACACCTTC. Amino acids: CASSSLVPYGYTF. Filled out from reference TRBV11-2 and TRBJ1-2, the complete variable domain reads EAGVAQSPRYKIIEKRQSVAFWCNPISGHATLYWYQQILGQGPKLLIQFQNNGVVDDSQLPKDRFSAERLKGVDSTLKIQPAKLEDSAVYLCASSSLVPYGYTFGSGTRLTVV.

This chain joins TRBV7-9 and TRBJ2-1; D call uncertain. Germline CDR1 and CDR2: SEHNR and FQNEAQ (reference sequence). Trimming left V 10 bases short and J 0 bases short, with 10 bases between. The CDR3 loop spans 13 amino acids. DNA for the CDR3: TGTGCCACGCTCCCTAGCTCCTACAATGAGCAGTTCTTC. This sequence encodes CATLPSSYNEQFF.

The chain carries TRBV18 and TRBJ2-5; tentative D call: TRBD2 (5 bases). The V gene's germline CDR1 is KGHSH and CDR2 LQKENI. With 3 bases removed from V and 0 bases from J, the gap between germline ends came to 17 bases. The CDR3 totals 17 residues. CDR3: CASSPRTSGRDQETQYF. CDR3 DNA sequence: TGTGCCAGCTCACCGAGGACTTCAGGAAGGGACCAAGAGACCCAGTACTTC. Full variable domain (remainder filled in from reference TRBV18 and TRBJ2-5): NAGVMQNPRHLVRRRGQEARLRCSPMKGHSHVYWYRQLPEEGLKFMVYLQKENIIDESGMPKERFSAEFPKEGPSILRIQQVVRGDSAAYFCASSPRTSGRDQETQYFGPGTRLLVL.

The V call is TRBV12-3 or TRBV12-4, the J call TRBJ1-2; D might be TRBD1 (5 bases). The CDR3 consists of 12 residues. The ends were cut back, 7 bases at V and 0 bases at J, with 6 bases in the middle. The CDR3, as DNA: TGTGCCAGCAAGACAGCTAACTATGGCTACACCTTC. Translated: CASKTANYGYTF.

The V and J genes are TRBV12-3 or TRBV12-4 and TRBJ2-1; D is uncertain. The CDR3 length is 12 residues. The V end was cut by 5 bases, the J end by 4 bases, with 6 bases between. The CDR3 sequence: CASSTQYNEQFF. The CDR3 DNA sequence: TGTGCCAGCAGTACCCAGTACAATGAGCAGTTCTTC.

With respect to this clone: Relative to the germline gene, one junction end is altered; a read error may explain this. The chain joins TRBV28 to TRBJ2-3; TRBD2 might be the D (6 bases). Germline assignment: CDR1 MDHEN and CDR2 SYDVKM. CDR3 size: 15 residues. CDR3: CANSYTRGGTDTQYF. The CDR3 region has the DNA TGTGCCAACAGTTATACCCGCGGGGGCACAGATACGCAGTATTTT.